This T cell receptor beta chain was identified during a study of blood T cells in healthy people across ages. Study-level findings and limits: Both higher diversity and more naive CD4+ cells marked long-lived donors when set against aged donors.

This clonotype came up a few times. No antigen is known for it. Peripheral blood from each donor was collected in a volume of approximately 9.2 milliliters. Each sample gave at least 6 million isolated PBMCs. A J-beta primer mix and a sample-barcoded 5' primer were used in a second PCR of about 7 to 12 cycles. The authors tagged each cDNA molecule using a template-switch adaptor with 12 random nucleotides. A single record per CDR3 protein comes from TCRdb applying MiXCR to the 5' RACE reads. The sample has approximately 940,000 distinct CDR3 sequences, around 48% seen once. The sample consisted of blood. The receptor was isolated from a man aged 30-40 years in good health.

The CDR3 DNA reads as TGTGCCAGCAGTTACAGGGCAACTAATGAAAAACTGTTTTTT. It encodes CASSYRATNEKLFF. This chain links TRBV2 with TRBJ1-4; tentatively, D is TRBD1 (6 bases). Between the trimmed V and J ends, which lost 5 bases and 0 bases, there was a span of 7 bases. The CDR3 loop spans 14 amino acids. In germline, CDR1 is SNHLY, CDR2 FYNNEI.